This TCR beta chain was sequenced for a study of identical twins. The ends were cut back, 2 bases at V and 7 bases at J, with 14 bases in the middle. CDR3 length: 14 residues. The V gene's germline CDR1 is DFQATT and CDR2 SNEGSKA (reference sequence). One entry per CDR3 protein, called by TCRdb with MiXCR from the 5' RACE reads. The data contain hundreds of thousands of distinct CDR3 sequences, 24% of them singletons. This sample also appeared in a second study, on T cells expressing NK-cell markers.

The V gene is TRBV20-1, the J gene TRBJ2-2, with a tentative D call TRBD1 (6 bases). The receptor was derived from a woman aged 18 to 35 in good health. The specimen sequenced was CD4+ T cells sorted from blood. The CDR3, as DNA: TGCAGTGCTAGATTATCACAGGGAAACGGGGAGCTGTTTTTT. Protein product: CSARLSQGNGELFF.